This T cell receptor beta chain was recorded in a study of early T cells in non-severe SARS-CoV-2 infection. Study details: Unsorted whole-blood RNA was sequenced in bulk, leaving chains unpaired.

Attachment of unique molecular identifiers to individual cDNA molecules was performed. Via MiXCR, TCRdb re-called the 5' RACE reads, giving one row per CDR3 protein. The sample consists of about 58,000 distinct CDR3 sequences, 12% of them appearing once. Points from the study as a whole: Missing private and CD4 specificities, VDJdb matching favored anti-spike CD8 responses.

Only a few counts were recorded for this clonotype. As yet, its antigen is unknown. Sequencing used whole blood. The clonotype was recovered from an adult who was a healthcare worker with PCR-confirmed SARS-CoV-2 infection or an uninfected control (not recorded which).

CDR3 residues: CASNRPSGAQGYNEQFF. CDR3 nucleotide sequence: TGTGCCAGCAACAGGCCGTCGGGAGCCCAGGGGTACAATGAGCAGTTCTTC. This chain links TRBV6-1 with TRBJ2-1; D is tentatively TRBD1 or TRBD2 (6 bases each). Per germline, CDR1 MNHNS and CDR2 SASEGT. Trimming left V 7 bases short and J 4 bases short, with 23 bases between. The CDR3 extends over 17 amino acids.